The entry below gives a single T cell receptor beta chain sequence along with its context. This sample is part of a study of blood T cell repertoires in COVID-19. This CDR3 has 14 residues. The germline V and J ends were trimmed by 6 bases and 4 bases, with 15 bases remaining between them. The germline gives CDR1 MNHEY, CDR2 SVGAGI. The protocol was immunoSEQ multiplex PCR, while the TCRdb copy is restricted to in-frame clones and leaves out a portion. Of roughly 120,000 clones in the sample, around 90% were seen once. The origin of this receptor is a woman aged 45-60 years with active or convalescent COVID-19. This chain uses TRBV6-5 with TRBJ1-1, with unresolved D. Sequences were obtained from peripheral blood. The CDR3 here is CASRRSQMGTEAFF. In DNA form, the CDR3 reads TGTGCCAGCAGAAGGAGCCAAATGGGCACTGAAGCTTTCTTT.